The TCR beta chain under discussion was sequenced for a study of blood T cell repertoires in COVID-19 (dated by TCRdb to the early 2020s). Broadly, across the study: Samples covering the acute and convalescent phases of COVID-19 were provided by collaborators in the United States, Italy and Spain. A freely available public database, intended as a resource for researchers studying the immune response to SARS-CoV-2, is where the repertoires were released. Deeply sampled blood TCRbeta repertoires from subjects exposed to, actively infected with, or recovered from COVID-19 were included in the dataset. Where HLA class I and class II types were available, the types were taken from metadata supplied by the sample provider, not from assay-based typing. Samples were obtained from the ongoing ImmuneRACE study (first 160 participants) and from over a thousand subjects provided by 6 global collaborators. Nearly every sample came with metadata listing a de-identified subject ID, COVID-19 status, age in years and sex. The material from the prospective study consisted of cDNA or gDNA derived from T cells, B-cell-depleted T cells, or PBMCs. Overall study results and their limits: Clinical and demographic metadata were provided uncurated, with the amount varying by source and participant.

Its CDR3 holds 15 amino acids, cysteine through phenylalanine. Only the CDR3 DNA is retained, 45 bases long and in frame from the first base. Via the germline V gene (reference sequence), CDR1 is SEHNR and CDR2 FQNEAQ. Between the V and J ends, shortened by 1 base and 7 bases respectively, the junction contains 17 bases. Participants in the prospective study were enrolled through a virtual design, were aged roughly 18 to 100 years, and lived in 20 to 30 United States geographic areas. In the prospective study, participants were assigned to cohorts based on the clinical history participants reported in a screening survey and a study questionnaire. Exposed participants were defined as having been in contact with someone with a PCR-confirmed or clinician-diagnosed COVID-19 case within 2 weeks of study entry. In the prospective study, mobile phlebotomists collected whole blood, serum and a nasopharyngeal or oropharyngeal swab from each participant. Over an approximately 2-month period, participants in the prospective study had the option of providing additional blood draws and questionnaires. Blood samples from the prospective study were shipped frozen or at room temperature prior to DNA extraction.

TCRbeta CDR3 regions were amplified from genomic DNA by means of the immunoSEQ Assay, a bias-controlled multiplex PCR. In the paper's pipeline: The number of nucleated cells in each sample was estimated from the amplification of reference gene primers within the assay. To quantify the absolute abundance of each unique TCRbeta CDR3 rearrangement, sequence reads were collapsed and filtered. Productive Simpson clonality was computed per sample as the square root of Simpson's diversity index over productive rearrangements. TCRdb holds this immuneACCESS table with in-frame rearrangements only. Some clones are missing; in checked studies, unresolved V genes explain under half, and the rest has no known cause. V, J and clone size are taken as reported in that table, and D and trimming were inferred from the DNA itself. The sample table lists 200,000 to 250,000 clones, around 90% of them with a count of one. The ten largest clones add up to about 15% of the sample.

The table lists this clone with a count of one. No antigen is known for it. The record has no base qualities; no much larger clone is one base away. The TCR comes from a man younger than 40 who had been exposed to COVID-19. The receptor chain draws on TRBV7-9 and TRBJ2-7; no D segment can be confidently identified. The source material was PBMCs or T cells enriched from blood (not recorded which). The DNA reads as follows: TGTGCCAGCAGCTTAGAGTGGGCTCAGGCGAAAGAGCAGTACTTC. It specifies CASSLEWAQAKEQYF.